Listed here are 16 T cell receptor beta chains from one sample, sequenced in a study of CD8 T cells in ankylosing spondylitis. TCRdb re-analysed the 5' RACE reads in MiXCR, keeping a single row per CDR3 protein. The repertoire holds 200,000 to 300,000 distinct CDR3 sequences, with approximately 10% as singletons. Sequencing input: blood, either unsorted or a sorted T cell fraction (not recorded which). The origin of the receptors is a male donor with ankylosing spondylitis or in good health (not recorded which).

In its sample, this clonotype was seen many times. The chain employs TRBV7-6 and TRBJ2-5; TRBD1 matches at 10 bases. The CDR3 loop spans 16 amino acids. With 5 bases clipped from V and 4 bases from J, the junction kept 10 bases outside the gene matches. Per germline, CDR1 SGHVS and CDR2 FNYEAQ. In nucleotides, the CDR3 is TGTGCCAGCAGCCAAAGAGGGACAGGGGTCTCAGAGACCCAGTACTTC. Protein sequence: CASSQRGTGVSETQYF.

This clonotype was picked up many times. V usage is TRBV20-1 and J usage is TRBJ2-7; D is uncertain. V lost 2 bases and J lost 6, with 14 bases in between. The CDR3 is made up of 13 amino acids. Germline CDR1 reads DFQATT; CDR2 reads SNEGSKA (reference sequence). In DNA form, the CDR3 reads TGCAGTGCTAGACTGCCAGTCGTGGGCGAGCAGTACTTC. Encoded protein: CSARLPVVGEQYF.

The rearrangement links TRBV6-1 to TRBJ2-3; 10 bases are a match to TRBD1. V was pared by 6 bases and J by 5 bases, with 8 bases of the junction left unmatched. CDR1 and CDR2 from the germline V gene are MNHNS and SASEGT. The CDR3 sequence is 15 residues long. The CDR3 nucleotides are TGTGCCAGCAGGCCCCGGGACAGGGGTGAAGATACGCAGTATTTT. The encoded protein is CASRPRDRGEDTQYF.

This clonotype was seen a handful of times. The chain combines TRBV18 with TRBJ2-2; D gene uncertain. This CDR3 has 15 amino acids. V lost 5 bases and J lost 1, with 11 bases in between. Germline V gene lookup returns CDR1 KGHSH and CDR2 LQKENI. The DNA of the CDR3 is TGTGCCAGCTCAAACCAGCGCCTGAACACCGGGGAGCTGTTTTTT. It codes for CASSNQRLNTGELFF.

Regarding this clonotype: Since a much larger clone is just one base distant, this may be a read error. The chain is built from TRBV5-1 and TRBJ2-7; D not certain. From germline, CDR1 is SGHRS and CDR2 YFSETQ. This CDR3 region has 12 residues. Trimming left V 0 bases short and J 5 bases short, with 6 bases between. CDR3 DNA: TGCGCCAGCAGCTTGGTAGTACACGAGCAGTACTTC. Protein: CASSLVVHEQYF.

This clonotype was detected many times. The chain combines TRBV20-1 with TRBJ2-1, with D perhaps given as TRBD1 or TRBD2 (5 bases each). Between the trimmed V and J ends, which lost 6 bases and 3 bases, there was a span of 15 bases. This CDR3 is built from 14 residues. Germline V lookup: CDR1 DFQATT, CDR2 SNEGSKA (reference sequence). For the CDR3, the DNA is TGCAGTGCGCTCCCGGGGCGACGCTACAATGAGCAGTTCTTC. It is translated as CSALPGRRYNEQFF.

As concerns this clonotype: Since a much larger clone is just one base distant, this may be a read error. This rearrangement joins TRBV7-2 to TRBJ2-2; 10 positions match TRBD2. Germline V lookup: CDR1 SGHTA, CDR2 FQGNSA. The CDR3 extends over 17 amino acids. In DNA, the CDR3 is TGTGTCAGCAGCTATCTTTCTAGCGGGAGATTCACCGGGGAGCTGTTTTTT. Translating gives CVSSYLSSGRFTGELFF.

This clonotype appeared many times. The V and J genes are TRBV30 and TRBJ1-2; 7 positions match TRBD1. This CDR3 has 14 amino acids. The germline V gene encodes CDR1 GTSNPN and CDR2 SVGIG (reference sequence). V dropped 3 bases and J dropped 6; count of bases not matched to a gene: 10. CDR3 in DNA: TGTGCCTGGAGGGCCACAGGGGAGGGGAATGGCTACACCTTC. This translates into CAWRATGEGNGYTF.

This clonotype has ten or more counts. The gene calls are TRBV29-1 and TRBJ2-7; D unclear. CDR3 length equals 13 residues. The germline gives CDR1 SQVTM, CDR2 ANQGSEA. Trimming took 5 bases from V and 6 from J, leaving 17 bases between them. CDR3 in DNA: TGCAGCGTTCGAACGGATCGGACCCGCGAGCAGTACTTC. Amino acids: CSVRTDRTREQYF.

This clonotype has ten or more counts. The chain recombines TRBV7-2 with TRBJ1-2; 9 positions agree with TRBD1. From germline, CDR1 is SGHTA and CDR2 FQGNSA. The length of the CDR3 is 15 residues. The V gene end was trimmed by 4 bases and the J gene end by 9 bases; junction bases not matched to a gene: 12. Written as DNA, the CDR3 is TGTGCCAGCAGCTCGCACCAGGGACAGGGAGATCGCTACACCTTC. This translates into CASSSHQGQGDRYTF.

This clonotype was detected many times. The rearrangement uses TRBV30 and TRBJ1-1; D not resolved. The V and J ends lost 1 base and 2 bases respectively, with 8 bases between them. The CDR3 spans 13 residues. Germline V gives CDR1 GTSNPN, CDR2 SVGIG (reference sequence). The CDR3 reads CAWSEGGNTEAFF. The CDR3 coding sequence is TGTGCCTGGAGTGAGGGAGGTAACACTGAAGCTTTCTTT.

This clonotype was detected a few times. V and J are TRBV12-3 or TRBV12-4 and TRBJ2-5; 11 nucleotides match TRBD2. J lost 7 bases, V lost 5 bases, and 15 bases had no gene match. CDR3 length equals 17 residues. In nucleotides, the CDR3 is TGTGCCAGCAGTCCCGGGGGTGGTAGCGGGAGGGGGGCGACCCAGTACTTC. This sequence encodes CASSPGGGSGRGATQYF.

This clonotype was detected ten times or more. This chain uses TRBV5-1 with TRBJ2-3; the match to TRBD1 covers 9 bases. The V and J ends lost 4 bases and 6 bases, in that order; junction bases with no gene match: 6. The CDR3 sequence is 14 residues long. Germline V gene data show CDR1 as SGHRS and CDR2 as YFSETQ. CDR3 sequence (DNA): TGCGCCAGCAGCCCGGACAGGGGAGATGATACGCAGTATTTT. Amino acids: CASSPDRGDDTQYF.

This clonotype was observed many times. The chain couples TRBV12-3 or TRBV12-4 to TRBJ1-1; D is ambiguous. The CDR3 is made up of 14 amino acids. Trimming took 4 bases from V and 0 from J, leaving 9 bases between them. CDR3 in amino acids: CASSYPALNTEAFF. The CDR3 DNA is TGTGCCAGCAGTTACCCAGCGCTGAACACTGAAGCTTTCTTT.

This clonotype was seen just once. This chain links TRBV5-1 with TRBJ2-1; tentatively, D is TRBD2 (7 bases). V was pared by 4 bases and J by 6 bases, with 20 bases between. The CDR3 sequence is 16 residues long. From germline, CDR1 is SGHRS and CDR2 YFSETQ. The CDR3 region has the DNA TGCGCCAGCAGCCCCCTCGAGGGGGGGTCATCCAATGAGCAGTTCTTC. It encodes CASSPLEGGSSNEQFF.

This clonotype was picked up a small number of times. V is TRBV7-2 and J is TRBJ1-1; D is ambiguous. Germline assignment: CDR1 SGHTA and CDR2 FQGNSA. With 4 bases removed from V and 6 bases from J, the gap between germline ends came to 6 bases. The length of the CDR3 is 11 residues. CDR3 residues: CASSSSPEAFF. The CDR3 DNA is TGTGCCAGCAGCTCGTCGCCTGAAGCTTTCTTT.